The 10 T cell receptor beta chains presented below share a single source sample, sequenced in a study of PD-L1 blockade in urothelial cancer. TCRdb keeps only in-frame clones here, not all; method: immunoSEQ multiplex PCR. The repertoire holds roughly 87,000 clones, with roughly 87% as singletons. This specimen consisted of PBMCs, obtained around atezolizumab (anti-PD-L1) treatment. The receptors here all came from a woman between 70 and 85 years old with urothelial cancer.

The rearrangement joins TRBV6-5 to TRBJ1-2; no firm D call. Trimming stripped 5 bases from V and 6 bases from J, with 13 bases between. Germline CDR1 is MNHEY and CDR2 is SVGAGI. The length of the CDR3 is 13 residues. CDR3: CASSGPHRDGYTF. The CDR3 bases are TGTGCCAGCAGTGGTCCTCACCGAGATGGCTACACCTTC.

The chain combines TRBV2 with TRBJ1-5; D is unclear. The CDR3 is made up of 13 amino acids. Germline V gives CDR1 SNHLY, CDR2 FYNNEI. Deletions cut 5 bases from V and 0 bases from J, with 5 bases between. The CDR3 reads CASSPGSNQPQHF. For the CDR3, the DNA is TGTGCCAGCAGTCCGGGTAGCAATCAGCCCCAGCATTTT.

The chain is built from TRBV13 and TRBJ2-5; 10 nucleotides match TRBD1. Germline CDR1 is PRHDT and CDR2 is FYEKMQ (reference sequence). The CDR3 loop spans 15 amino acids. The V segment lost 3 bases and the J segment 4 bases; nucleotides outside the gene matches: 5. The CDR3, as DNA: TGTGCCAGCAGCTTGGGACAGGGGAGGCCAGAGACCCAGTACTTC. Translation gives CASSLGQGRPETQYF. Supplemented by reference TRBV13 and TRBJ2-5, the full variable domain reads AAGVIQSPRHLIKEKRETATLKCYPIPRHDTVYWYQQGPGQDPQFLISFYEKMQSDKGSIPDRFSAQQFSDYHSELNMSSLELGDSALYFCASSLGQGRPETQYFGPGTRLLVL.

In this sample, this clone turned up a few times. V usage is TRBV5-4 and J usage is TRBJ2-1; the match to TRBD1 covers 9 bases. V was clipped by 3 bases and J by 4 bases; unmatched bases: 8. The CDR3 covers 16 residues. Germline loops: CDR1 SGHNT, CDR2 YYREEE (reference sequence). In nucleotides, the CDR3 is TGTGCCAGCAGCTCCAGGACAGGGGCGGGGTACAATGAGCAGTTCTTC. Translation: CASSSRTGAGYNEQFF.

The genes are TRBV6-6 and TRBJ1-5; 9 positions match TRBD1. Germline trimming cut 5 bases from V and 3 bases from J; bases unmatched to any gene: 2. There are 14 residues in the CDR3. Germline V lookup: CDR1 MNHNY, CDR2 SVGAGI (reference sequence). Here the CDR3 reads CASSRTGANQPQHF. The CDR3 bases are TGTGCCAGCAGTAGGACAGGGGCCAATCAGCCCCAGCATTTT.

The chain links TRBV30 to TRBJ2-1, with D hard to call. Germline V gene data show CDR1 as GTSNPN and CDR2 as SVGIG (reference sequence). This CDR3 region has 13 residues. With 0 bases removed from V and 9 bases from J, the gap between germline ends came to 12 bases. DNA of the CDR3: TGTGCCTGGAGTGTCTTCGTGCGTGGTGAGCAGTTCTTC. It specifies CAWSVFVRGEQFF.

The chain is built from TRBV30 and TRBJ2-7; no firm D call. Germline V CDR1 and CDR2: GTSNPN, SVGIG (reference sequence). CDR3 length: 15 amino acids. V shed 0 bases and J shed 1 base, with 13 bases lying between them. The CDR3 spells CAWSVRSGGSYEQYF. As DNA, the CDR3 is TGTGCCTGGAGTGTCAGATCCGGCGGTTCCTACGAGCAGTACTTC.

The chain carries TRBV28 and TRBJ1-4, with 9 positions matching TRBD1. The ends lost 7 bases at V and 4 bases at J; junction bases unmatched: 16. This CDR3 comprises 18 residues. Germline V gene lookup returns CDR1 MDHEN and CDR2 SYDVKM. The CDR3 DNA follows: TGTGCCAGCACTACCCCTGTCCCGGACAGGGGACGTAATGAAAAACTGTTTTTT. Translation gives CASTTPVPDRGRNEKLFF.

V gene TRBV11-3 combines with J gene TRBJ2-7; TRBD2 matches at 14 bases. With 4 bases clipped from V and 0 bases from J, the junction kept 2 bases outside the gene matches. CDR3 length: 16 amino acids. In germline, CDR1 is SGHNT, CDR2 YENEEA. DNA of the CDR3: TGTGCCAGCAGCTCGGGGACTAGCGGGAGCTCCTACGAGCAGTACTTC. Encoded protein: CASSSGTSGSSYEQYF.

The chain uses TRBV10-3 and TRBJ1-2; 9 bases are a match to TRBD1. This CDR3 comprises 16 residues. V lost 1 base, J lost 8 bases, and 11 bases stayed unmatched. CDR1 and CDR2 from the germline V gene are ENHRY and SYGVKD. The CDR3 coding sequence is TGTGCCATCAGTGAGTTCCGGGACAGGGTATCGAAAGGCTACACCTTC. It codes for CAISEFRDRVSKGYTF.